Detailed here is one TCR beta chain. Its antigen has not been determined. No qualities accompany the bases; no much larger clone lies one base away. This record comes from a study of control samples from healthy donors and cancer patients (TCRdb year 2020). Library preparation used the immunoSEQ multiplex PCR assay. TCRdb took this table from immuneACCESS and kept in-frame rearrangements with V and J called. Such tables lack part of the clones; where checked against another copy, unresolved V genes explain under half of the gap, and the rest is unexplained. The sample includes tens of thousands of clones, with over 65% observed a single time. The top ten constitute over 13% of the sample. Clipping removes 2 bases from V and 2 bases from J, with 2 as the unmatched junction base count. Spanning cysteine to phenylalanine, the CDR3 consists of 15 amino acids. Only CDR3 DNA remains: 45 bases, in frame from the first base. Based on the germline V gene, the CDR1 and CDR2 sequences are SGHRS and YFSETQ.

The sequence joins TRBV5-1 to TRBJ2-3, and TRBD2 aligns with 10 junction nucleotides. The sequence was obtained from a man aged 50-59 years in good health. The sequencing sample was made of blood. The DNA reads TGCGCCAGCAGCTTTCTAGCGGGAGACACAGATACGCAGTATTTT. This yields the protein CASSFLAGDTDTQYF. Joined to the reference TRBV5-1 and TRBJ2-3 proteins, this CDR3 gives the full variable domain: KAGVTQTPRYLIKTRGQQVTLSCSPISGHRSVSWYQQTPGQGLQFLFEYFSETQRNKGNFPGRFSGRQFSNSRSEMNVSTLELGDSALYLCASSFLAGDTDTQYFGPGTRLTVL.